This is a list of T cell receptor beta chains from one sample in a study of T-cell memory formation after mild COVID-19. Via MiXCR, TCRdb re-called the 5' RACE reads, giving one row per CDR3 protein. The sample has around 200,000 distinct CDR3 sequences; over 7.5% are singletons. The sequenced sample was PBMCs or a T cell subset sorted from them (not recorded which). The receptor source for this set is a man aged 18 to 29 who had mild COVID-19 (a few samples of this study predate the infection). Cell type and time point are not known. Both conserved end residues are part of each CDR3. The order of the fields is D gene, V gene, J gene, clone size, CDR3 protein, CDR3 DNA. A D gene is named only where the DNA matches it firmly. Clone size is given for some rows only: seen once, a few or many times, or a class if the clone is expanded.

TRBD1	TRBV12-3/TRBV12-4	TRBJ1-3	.	CASSRTGAGNTIYF	TGTGCCAGCAGTCGGACAGGGGCTGGAAACACCATATATTTT
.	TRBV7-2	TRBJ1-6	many	CASRRQKEGSPLHF	TGTGCCAGCAGACGGCAGAAGGAGGGTTCACCCCTCCACTTT
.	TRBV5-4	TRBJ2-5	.	CASSVTDQETQYF	TGTGCCAGCAGCGTGACAGACCAAGAGACCCAGTACTTC
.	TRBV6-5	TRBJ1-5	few	CASSYSTASEPQHF	TGTGCCAGCAGTTACTCGACGGCCTCAGAGCCCCAGCATTTT
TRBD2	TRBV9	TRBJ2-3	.	CASSVATASGTFTDTQYF	TGTGCCAGCAGCGTAGCTACGGCTAGCGGTACTTTCACAGATACGCAGTATTTT
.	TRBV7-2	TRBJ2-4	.	CASSLPGPSIQYF	TGTGCCAGCAGCCTACCCGGGCCGAGCATTCAGTACTTC
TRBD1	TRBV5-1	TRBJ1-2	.	CASSLTGAGGYTF	TGCGCCAGCAGCTTGACAGGGGCCGGGGGCTACACCTTC
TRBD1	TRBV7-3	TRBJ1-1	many	CASSFGQDTEAFF	TGTGCCAGCAGCTTTGGACAGGACACTGAAGCTTTCTTT
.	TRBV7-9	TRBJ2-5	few	CASSLVQIETQYF	TGTGCCAGCAGCTTAGTGCAGATAGAGACCCAGTACTTC
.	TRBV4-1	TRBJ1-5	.	CASSQVGRPLEPQHF	TGCGCCAGCAGCCAAGTAGGCAGGCCCTTGGAGCCCCAGCATTTT
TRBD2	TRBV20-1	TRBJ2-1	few	CSATKFSGGAFTYNEQFF	TGCAGTGCTACAAAATTTAGCGGGGGGGCCTTTACTTACAATGAGCAGTTCTTC
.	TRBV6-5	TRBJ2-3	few	CASSFSGLKADTQYF	TGTGCCAGCAGTTTTAGCGGCTTAAAGGCTGATACGCAGTATTTT
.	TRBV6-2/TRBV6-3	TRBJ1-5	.	CASSYSMGLVQPQHF	TGTGCCAGCAGTTACTCGATGGGGCTAGTGCAGCCCCAGCATTTT
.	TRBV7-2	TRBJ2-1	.	CASSLGVANEQFF	TGTGCCAGCAGCTTAGGCGTTGCCAATGAGCAGTTCTTC
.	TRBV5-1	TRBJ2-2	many	CASREGSTNTGELFF	TGCGCCAGCAGGGAGGGCTCGACGAACACCGGGGAGCTGTTTTTT
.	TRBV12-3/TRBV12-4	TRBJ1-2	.	CASSPGRYGYTF	TGTGCCAGCAGTCCTGGGAGGTATGGCTACACCTTC
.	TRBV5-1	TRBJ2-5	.	CASSSFGLGRPQETQYF	TGCGCCAGCAGCTCTTTCGGGCTCGGACGGCCACAAGAGACCCAGTACTTC
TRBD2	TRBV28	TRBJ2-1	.	CASSPVGSGGSYNEQFF	TGTGCCAGCAGCCCCGTAGGTAGCGGGGGCTCCTACAATGAGCAGTTCTTC